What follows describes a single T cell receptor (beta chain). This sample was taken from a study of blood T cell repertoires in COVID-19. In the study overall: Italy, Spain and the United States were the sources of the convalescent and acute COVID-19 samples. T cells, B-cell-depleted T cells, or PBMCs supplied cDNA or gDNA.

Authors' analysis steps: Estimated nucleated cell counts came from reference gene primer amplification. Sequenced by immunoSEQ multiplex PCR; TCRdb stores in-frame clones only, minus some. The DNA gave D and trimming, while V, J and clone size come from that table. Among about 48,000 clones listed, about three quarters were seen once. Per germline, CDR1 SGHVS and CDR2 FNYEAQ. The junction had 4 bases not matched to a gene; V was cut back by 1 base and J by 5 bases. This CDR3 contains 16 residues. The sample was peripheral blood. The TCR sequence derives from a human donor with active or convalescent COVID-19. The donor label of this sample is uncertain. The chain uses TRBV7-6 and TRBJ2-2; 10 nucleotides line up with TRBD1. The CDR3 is CASSLVTGGLTGELFF. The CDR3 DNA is TGTGCCAGCAGCTTAGTGACAGGGGGCTTAACCGGGGAGCTGTTTTTT. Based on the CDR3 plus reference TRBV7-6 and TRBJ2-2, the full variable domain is GAGVSQSPRYKVTKRGQDVALRCDPISGHVSLYWYRQALGQGPEFLTYFNYEAQQDKSGLPNDRFSAERPEGSISTLTIQRTEQRDSAMYRCASSLVTGGLTGELFFGEGSRLTVL.